The source of this T cell receptor beta chain is a study of T cell changes during pregnancy in multiple sclerosis. Per the germline V gene, CDR1 is SGHRS and CDR2 is YFSETQ. V gave up 1 base and J gave up 5 bases; unmatched junction bases: 22. CDR3 length: 20 amino acids. Some clones are missing from TCRdb's copy, which holds only in-frame ones; the method was immunoSEQ multiplex PCR. Here the sample spans tens of thousands of clones, just over 90% being singletons. The input for sequencing was CD4+ T cells from peripheral blood mononuclear cells, taken in the second trimester of pregnancy. This chain links TRBV5-1 with TRBJ2-5, with 8 bases identical to TRBD1. The receptor was derived from a female donor with multiple sclerosis, enrolled in a pregnancy study. The CDR3 nucleotides are TGCGCCAGCAGCTTGAAGATCACAGGGGGTGCCTCTGTCATGGGGGAGACCCAGTACTTC. Encoded protein: CASSLKITGGASVMGETQYF.